The 5 T cell receptor beta chains below come from one sample, sequenced in a study of vaccination effects on CD4 cells after COVID-19. What these receptors recognize is not known. TCRdb keeps only in-frame clones here, not all; method: immunoSEQ multiplex PCR. The data contain tens of thousands of clones, approximately 70% of them seen just once; the ten biggest clones take up approximately 12%. ViraFEST used viral peptide pools to expand antigen-specific CD4+ T cells before sequencing. The culture ran for roughly 10 days before CD4+ T cells were isolated. Previously uninfected by SARS-CoV-2, the vaccine recipients also showed negative nucleocapsid antibodies. The material was CD4+ T cells from PBMCs cultured with HCoV-OC43 spike peptides, obtained before COVID-19 vaccination. The subset: HCoV-OC43 spike overlapping peptide pool stimulation. All receptors derive from a human donor who received a COVID-19 vaccine.

The chain employs TRBV5-1 and TRBJ1-1; D gene uncertain. Deletions cut 4 bases from V and 10 bases from J, with 20 bases between. Per germline, CDR1 SGHRS and CDR2 YFSETQ. The CDR3 runs 14 residues. The CDR3 protein is CASSTFYQAQGAFF. Here the CDR3 DNA reads TGCGCCAGCAGCACCTTTTACCAGGCCCAAGGAGCTTTCTTT.

This clone qualifies as medium-sized. J is TRBJ1-2 and V is TRBV6-5, with a possible D match to TRBD1 (5 bases). V lost 2 bases and J 4 bases, leaving 14 bases between the germline ends. The CDR3 loop spans 15 amino acids. The germline gives CDR1 MNHEY, CDR2 SVGAGI. The CDR3 here is CASSYGTVDPYGYTF. CDR3 in DNA: TGTGCCAGCAGTTACGGGACCGTCGATCCCTATGGCTACACCTTC.

The J gene is TRBJ2-1, the V gene TRBV5-1; tentative D call: TRBD1 (6 bases). Trimming cost V 4 bases and J 10 bases, with 9 bases left between them. Germline CDR1 and CDR2: SGHRS and YFSETQ. The CDR3 loop spans 11 amino acids. For the CDR3, the DNA is TGCGCCAGCAGCAGACAGGAAGAGCAGTTCTTC. This encodes CASSRQEEQFF. The whole variable domain, remainder taken from reference TRBV5-1 and TRBJ2-1, is KAGVTQTPRYLIKTRGQQVTLSCSPISGHRSVSWYQQTPGQGLQFLFEYFSETQRNKGNFPGRFSGRQFSNSRSEMNVSTLELGDSALYLCASSRQEEQFFGPGTRLTVL.

V and J are TRBV5-1 and TRBJ1-1, with a weak D call TRBD1 (6 bases). Germline-derived CDR1 and CDR2 are SGHRS and YFSETQ. The V end was cut by 4 bases, the J end by 8 bases, with 15 bases between. CDR3 length: 13 amino acids. CDR3: CASSAPGHQEAFF. The CDR3 nucleotides read TGCGCCAGCAGCGCGCCGGGACACCAAGAAGCTTTCTTT. Variable domain in full (rest from reference TRBV5-1 and TRBJ1-1): KAGVTQTPRYLIKTRGQQVTLSCSPISGHRSVSWYQQTPGQGLQFLFEYFSETQRNKGNFPGRFSGRQFSNSRSEMNVSTLELGDSALYLCASSAPGHQEAFFGQGTRLTVV.

The CDR3 DNA sequence: TGTGCCAGTAGTATAGTTAGCGGGAGGGTTGAGACCCAGTACTTC. This encodes CASSIVSGRVETQYF. V gene TRBV19 combines with J gene TRBJ2-5; 11 bases are a match to TRBD2. Germline V gene data show CDR1 as LNHDA and CDR2 as SQIVND (reference sequence). The J segment lost 5 bases and the V segment lost 1 base, leaving 3 bases of the junction unmatched. CDR3 length: 15 amino acids.